Sequencing of this T cell receptor beta chain was carried out in a study of cytomegalovirus exposure and HLA in healthy donors (dated by TCRdb to about 2017). About the study as a whole: An earlier analysis of fewer than 750 of the donors reported roughly 300 Gb of sequence data and 117 million unique TCR beta sequences obtained from around 170 million T cells. An early release covering over 500 HLA-typed donors comprised approximately 290 gigabases of sequencing data and around 80 million unique TCR sequences. Of the roughly 400 genotyped donors, over 70% fell in the genetic ancestry cluster associated with self-reported Caucasian donors. The study aimed to test whether cataloging public T cell receptors could reveal signatures of past pathogen exposure. The study used immunosequencing to profile the T cell repertoires of approximately 640 subjects and linked those repertoires to cytomegalovirus serostatus. In addition to the first cohort of around 670 subjects, a separate validation cohort of about 120 different subjects was used. High-throughput TCR immunosequencing, statistical association of individual TCRs with disease status, and machine learning were combined to predict cytomegalovirus infection status. In a later analysis, previously published TCR beta repertoires from roughly 710 donors were re-analyzed and high-resolution HLA genotyping was added so that TCR occurrence patterns could be studied. In the later analysis, no new phenotypic data were used to find candidate immune exposures; instead, reliance was placed on TCR beta sequences and their occurrence across donors. An earlier analysis of 500 to 750 of the donors applied high-throughput TCR beta sequencing to assess whether each TCR beta V gene segment acted as functional or pseudogenic. Alongside the repertoire data, information on donor age, sex, ethnicity and CMV serostatus was compiled. A later genetic analysis used genome-wide SNP genotypes for 398 of the 666 donors, treating that subset as a discovery cohort. Every repertoire in the discovery cohort had been generated on one and the same sequencing platform. Class I and class II HLA loci were covered by the typing at four-digit resolution. The number of donors typed differed by locus, with 629-630 for A, B, C, DRB1 and DQB1, roughly 520 for DQA1, nearly 610 for DPA1, and around 460 for DPB1. A handful of DR-DQ haplotypes were treated as single units for association and clustering because of strong linkage in the cohort. Across some 400 genotyped donors of the cohort, an average of 235,054 unique TCR beta nucleotide sequences per donor were sequenced, and roughly 20% of those sequences were non-productive.

With regard to this clone: The specificity of this receptor is unknown. Per-nucleotide qualities are absent, and no much larger clonotype sits a single base away.

The library was obtained by the immunoSEQ multiplex PCR assay. A mixture of 60 forward primers for TCR Vbeta segments and 13 reverse primers for TCR Jbeta segments was used in the multiplex PCR. The CDR3 region of rearranged TCR beta genes was amplified from genomic DNA with a multiplex PCR assay. The amplified TCR beta libraries were sequenced on the Illumina HiSeq System as 87-base-pair reads. Concerning the study's data processing: A later analysis counted about 80 million unique TCR beta chains across the 550 to 700 repertoires, and roughly 10 million of these chains were shared by at least two donors. Raw reads were error-corrected and collapsed into unique sequences by a nearest-neighbor algorithm in which closely related sequences were merged to remove PCR and sequencing errors. CDR3 sequences were aligned to IMGT reference sequences to assign V, D and J gene segments. For a sequence to be retained, at least a six-nucleotide match to both a V gene segment and a J gene segment was required. Rearrangements were called productive when the CDR3 lacked stop codons and stayed in frame with V and J; all others were non-productive. CDR3 was defined according to IMGT convention as the region running from the second conserved V-encoded cysteine to the conserved J-encoded phenylalanine. Sequences without an unambiguous match to a single V gene segment were excluded from the earlier analysis of a few hundred of the donors. In an earlier analysis of around 600 of the donors, V segments were called functional above 56.7% productive rearrangements and were called segregating when the between-donor standard deviation exceeded 5%. A statistical classification framework was developed to diagnose cytomegalovirus status using the catalog of TCR beta chain sequences. A later analysis assigned V and J genes by comparing TCR nucleotide sequences with IMGT/GENE-DB human TR gene sequences. The TCRdist pipeline was used in a later analysis to assign CDR3 sequences and most-parsimonious VDJ recombination scenarios. In a later analysis, every TCR beta chain was defined by the combination of its CDR3 amino acid sequence and its V-gene family, and reads without a unique V-gene family were dropped. In a later analysis, some 600 highly shared, low-generation-probability nucleotide sequences were removed to address suspected cross-contamination and a sequencing artifact. In a later analysis, a clonal expansion index was calculated for each public chain from normalized within-repertoire ranks of inferred template counts. In a later analysis, generation probabilities were computed using a VDJ recombination model fitted to out-of-frame rearrangements, and the results were checked against IGoR. In a later analysis, TCR-TCR, TCR-HLA and TCR-CMV co-occurrence was scored with hypergeometric tests, and a repertoire-size bias correction was applied to TCR pairs. False discovery rates were estimated in a later analysis by permuting HLA or CMV assignments 20 times. In a later analysis, co-occurring TCRs were grouped with DBSCAN, and TCRdist sequence similarity was added when clustering was performed within HLA-allele-positive subsets. Repertoires with fewer than 30,000 or more than 120,000 public chains were left out of co-occurrence clustering, as were about 5 repertoires with anomalous nucleotide sharing. Here the immuneACCESS table is served through TCRdb, limited to in-frame sequences with V and J called. Missing clones are a known gap in these copies; in checked studies unresolved V genes cover under half, and the rest lacks a known reason. From that table come the V and J calls and clone size; the DNA was used to work out D and trimming. For this sample the table gives about 120,000 clones, of which roughly four fifths were detected only once. 1.6% of the sample goes to the ten largest clones.

The cohort consisted of 670 or so healthy bone marrow donors. All cohort members were sampled while nominally healthy, although unrecorded immune exposures were likely present. The donor was CMV seronegative and belonged to the group of 352 seronegative cohort members. Each donor provided a peripheral blood sample, and peripheral blood mononuclear cells were used for TCR beta sequencing. Genomic DNA extraction from the blood cell samples was performed with the Qiagen DNeasy Blood Extraction Kit. On the study overall, not on this receptor specifically: V-gene and J-gene trimming of TCR beta chains was associated with a missense DCLRE1C variant in a later genetic analysis, and the association was replicated in an independent cohort. For the cohort, immune exposure information was limited to CMV serostatus. In an earlier analysis of approximately 590 of the donors, most TCR beta V segments were observed in productive rearrangements about 87% or about 30% of the time, broadly matching IMGT annotations. Cytomegalovirus status was reported to be diagnosed by the classifier with high specificity and sensitivity in both the original and validation cohorts. While some public TCRs were present in many individuals, most TCR sequences turned up only very rarely across donors. A further reported finding was that TCR beta sequences accurately predicted the HLA-A and HLA-B alleles for most subjects in the first cohort. The study gave a list of some 150 TCR beta chains associated with cytomegalovirus. A later genetic analysis reported fewer N-insertions in productive TCRs among donors in an Asian-associated ancestry cluster than the approximately 670-donor mean. Some IMGT-functional V segments, including TRBV6-2 and TRBV6-3, could not be distinguished by the 87-base-pair reads and were therefore excluded. Strong co-occurrence of HLA alleles, especially DR and DQ, made assigning TCR associations to individual alleles difficult. Linkage disequilibrium might explain the correlated functional status among segregating V segments, but an unknown experimental factor could not be excluded. A later analysis found that most CMV-associated TCR beta chains appeared HLA-restricted, with HLA associations seemingly driven largely by CMV exposure. Roughly uniform sequencing depth across donors was assumed in presence/absence analyses, although this assumption may not hold. In this cohort, only TCR beta chains were sequenced, and detectable features were limited by the absence of alpha or paired-chain data. In vitro tests confirmed that three of the cytomegalovirus-associated TCR beta chains recognize cytomegalovirus antigens. In a later analysis, several top co-occurrence clusters were reported to appear linked to parvovirus B19, influenza, CMV and Epstein-Barr virus. In a later analysis, TCR association rates were found to vary across HLA loci, with the most associated TCRs seen for DRB1 alleles and the fewest for HLA-C alleles. According to the authors, the approach could potentially be generalized to other disease states and immunological phenotypes. A later analysis associated some 17,000 TCR beta sequences with specific HLA alleles at a false discovery rate of 0.05. The sequencing pipeline was judged likely to have produced a cluster of highly shared sequence variants as a technical artifact. In a later analysis, HLA-associated TCR beta chains were found to be more clonally expanded and to have lower generation probabilities than equally common non-associated chains. Because some donors lacked HLA typing at each locus, the association tests relied only on the typed subset. The earlier analysis of 587 of the donors excluded 15 to 20 rarely observed V segments, including chromosome 9 orphons, because counts were too low.

Measured from the cysteine to the phenylalanine, the CDR3 is 15 residues long. The only DNA kept is the CDR3, 45 bases in frame from the first base. The germline V gene supplies CDR1 SGDLS and CDR2 YYNGEE. For this chain, trimming is 4 bases at the V end and 4 bases at the J end, and the number of junction bases without a gene match is 9. The rearranged segments are TRBV9 and TRBJ2-5; 8 bases in between match TRBD2. This sequence originates from a young woman in good health and CMV-seronegative. The source material was PBMCs. Here the CDR3 is given as CASSRGGLKVETQYF. The DNA sequence is TGTGCCAGCAGCCGGGGGGGGCTTAAAGTAGAGACCCAGTACTTC. The full variable domain, with segments outside the CDR3 supplied by the reference TRBV9 and TRBJ2-5 proteins, appears as DSGVTQTPKHLITATGQRVTLRCSPRSGDLSVYWYQQSLDQGLQFLIQYYNGEERAKGNILERFSAQQFPDLHSELNLSSLELGDSALYFCASSRGGLKVETQYFGPGTRLLVL.